A single sample is the source of the 17 T cell receptor beta chains below, sequenced in a study of T-cell reconstitution after alpha-beta-depleted transplantation in children. The TCRbeta library incorporated unique molecular identifiers. TCRdb re-called the PCR reads with MiXCR, one entry per CDR3 protein. The repertoire consists of about half a million distinct CDR3 sequences, with approximately 12% occurring once and the leading ten covering about 6%. The source material was PBMCs from the stem cell graft donor, sampled from the stem cell graft. These receptors all come from a human donor who donated a stem cell graft to a child with combined immunodeficiency.

This clonotype occurred a few times. The chain recombines TRBV6-5 with TRBJ2-2; D ambiguous. The germline gives CDR1 MNHEY, CDR2 SVGAGI. V lost 6 bases and J 5 bases, leaving 7 bases between the germline ends. The CDR3 is 12 amino acids. The CDR3 DNA reads as TGTGCCAGCAGGGTGATAACCGGGGAGCTGTTTTTT. Translated: CASRVITGELFF.

This chain joins TRBV6-2 or TRBV6-3 and TRBJ2-7; D is unresolved. The CDR3 length is 16 residues. CDR1 and CDR2 from the germline V gene are MNHEY and SVGEGT. The germline V and J ends were trimmed by 6 bases and 2 bases, with 20 bases remaining between them. The DNA of the CDR3 is TGTGCCAGCAGCCGACCCCGGGTTATGGAGCCCTACGAGCAGTACTTC. This codes for CASSRPRVMEPYEQYF.

This clonotype was seen ten or more times. This chain uses TRBV7-2 with TRBJ2-5, with D possibly being TRBD1 (6 bases). With 6 bases removed from V and 0 bases from J, the gap between germline ends came to 11 bases. The CDR3 loop spans 14 amino acids. The germline gives CDR1 SGHTA, CDR2 FQGNSA. The CDR3 sequence: CASSHTGYQETQYF. DNA for the CDR3: TGTGCCAGCAGTCATACAGGGTACCAAGAGACCCAGTACTTC.

In nucleotides, the CDR3 is TGTGCCAGCAGCTATTTCCGAGGGACAGTTCAAGAGACCCAGTACTTC. It codes for CASSYFRGTVQETQYF. The chain uses TRBV12-3 or TRBV12-4 and TRBJ2-5, with 7 bases fitting TRBD1. With 6 bases clipped from V and 2 bases from J, the junction kept 12 bases outside the gene matches. The CDR3 contains 16 residues.

This clonotype was recorded a few times. V gene TRBV5-5 combines with J gene TRBJ2-2, with no clear D. V gave up 4 bases and J gave up 7 bases, with 11 bases separating them. The CDR3 has 13 residues. Germline V gene data show CDR1 as SGHKS and CDR2 as YYEKEE (reference sequence). In DNA, the CDR3 is TGTGCCAGCAGCCCCGACGGGTTCGGGGAGCTGTTTTTT. It encodes CASSPDGFGELFF.

This clonotype was seen at least ten times. V gene TRBV7-3 combines with J gene TRBJ2-2, with unresolved D. Germline V gives CDR1 SGHTA, CDR2 FQGTGA. V was cut by 6 bases and J by 2 bases, with 4 bases left in between. CDR3 size: 12 residues. The CDR3 reads CASRHNTGELFF. As DNA, the CDR3 is TGTGCCAGCAGACATAACACCGGGGAGCTGTTTTTT.

This chain joins TRBV18 and TRBJ1-1, with TRBD1 matching over 7 bases. Trimming at V came to 5 bases and at J to 1 base, leaving 13 bases not matched to a gene. The CDR3 length is 17 residues. CDR1 is KGHSH and CDR2 is LQKENI in the germline V gene. This CDR3 reads CASSSRTGVEGNTEAFF. CDR3 nucleotides: TGTGCCAGCTCATCCAGAACAGGGGTAGAGGGGAACACTGAAGCTTTCTTT.

This clonotype was seen ten or more times. The chain's CDR3 is CASSLGQGQIIEQYF. The CDR3 DNA reads TGCGCCAGCAGCCTAGGACAGGGGCAGATAATCGAGCAGTACTTC. The chain has TRBV4-3 and TRBJ2-7, with 9 bases matching TRBD1. Germline values: CDR1 LGHNA, CDR2 YSLEER. With 4 bases clipped from V and 6 bases from J, the junction kept 10 bases outside the gene matches. The CDR3 is 15 residues long.

The chain links TRBV4-2 to TRBJ1-1; D remains ambiguous. The length of the CDR3 is 14 residues. Germline V gene lookup returns CDR1 LGHNA and CDR2 YNFKEQ. The ends were cut back, 4 bases at V and 3 bases at J, with 12 bases in the middle. DNA of the CDR3: TGTGCCAGCAGCCCCGGGGAGTTGGACACTGAAGCTTTCTTT. Translating it yields CASSPGELDTEAFF.

At least ten counts were recorded for this clonotype. V gene TRBV12-3 or TRBV12-4 combines with J gene TRBJ2-5; D is possibly TRBD2 (5 bases). Trimming stripped 7 bases from V and 5 bases from J, with 14 bases between. The length of the CDR3 is 13 residues. This CDR3 is CASTFGGQETQYF. The DNA of the CDR3 is TGTGCCAGCACCTTTGGAGGTCAGGAGACCCAGTACTTC.

In its sample, this clonotype was seen once. The chain is built from TRBV7-9 and TRBJ2-1, with D perhaps matching TRBD1 (6 bases). CDR1 and CDR2 from the germline V gene are SEHNR and FQNEAQ (reference sequence). V was pared by 0 bases and J by 10 bases, with 13 bases between. This CDR3 is built from 14 residues. The CDR3 sequence is CASSLAGGLREQFF. Here the CDR3 DNA reads TGTGCCAGCAGCTTAGCAGGGGGTTTGAGGGAGCAGTTCTTC.

This clonotype was observed at least ten times. CDR3 sequence (DNA): TGTGCCACCAGCAGACCGGGACTAGCGAACTACGAGCAGTACTTC. Protein product: CATSRPGLANYEQYF. The V and J genes are TRBV15 and TRBJ2-7, with 10 bases that match TRBD2. J gave up 3 bases and V 2 bases, and 4 bases lay outside the gene matches. The germline CDR1 and CDR2 sequences are LNHNV and YYDKDF (reference sequence). The CDR3 is 15 residues long.

There are a few counts of this clonotype. V and J are TRBV29-1 and TRBJ2-7; 11 bases match TRBD1. Trimming took 6 bases from V and 5 from J; bases not matched to a gene: 6. The CDR3 has 13 amino acids. Germline V gene sequence: CDR1 SQVTM, CDR2 ANQGSEA. Here the CDR3 DNA reads TGCAGCGTCGATGGGACAGGGGGAGACGAGCAGTACTTC. It translates to CSVDGTGGDEQYF.

This clonotype was detected ten times or more. J is TRBJ2-3 and V is TRBV9; 9 nucleotides agree with TRBD2. The CDR3 runs to 16 residues. The V and J ends lost 4 bases and 1 base, in that order; junction bases with no gene match: 7. Germline V gives CDR1 SGDLS, CDR2 YYNGEE. CDR3 sequence reads: CASSWKAGGGTDTQYF. The CDR3 nucleotides are TGTGCCAGCAGCTGGAAAGCGGGGGGAGGCACAGATACGCAGTATTTT. The variable domain in full, completed from reference TRBV9 and TRBJ2-3, reads DSGVTQTPKHLITATGQRVTLRCSPRSGDLSVYWYQQSLDQGLQFLIQYYNGEERAKGNILERFSAQQFPDLHSELNLSSLELGDSALYFCASSWKAGGGTDTQYFGPGTRLTVL.

V usage is TRBV6-5 and J usage is TRBJ2-7, with 9 bases aligning to TRBD1. The CDR3 contains 15 residues. The V gene end was trimmed by 0 bases and the J gene end by 6 bases; junction bases not matched to a gene: 6. Germline assignment: CDR1 MNHEY and CDR2 SVGAGI. The CDR3 sequence is CASSYSIHRGLEQYF. CDR3 nucleotides: TGTGCCAGCAGTTACTCGATACACAGGGGGCTCGAGCAGTACTTC.

This clonotype occurred a few times. V and J are TRBV4-3 and TRBJ2-4; D is perhaps TRBD2 (6 bases). Trimming stripped 0 bases from V and 7 bases from J, with 13 bases between. This CDR3 spans 15 amino acids. Germline loops: CDR1 LGHNA, CDR2 YSLEER. The CDR3 DNA follows: TGCGCCAGCAGCCAAGACGGAACAGCGGGCAACATTCAGTACTTC. Translation: CASSQDGTAGNIQYF.

This clonotype was observed a handful of times. The chain has TRBV12-3 or TRBV12-4 and TRBJ1-1; 8 nucleotides align to TRBD1. The CDR3 contains 13 residues. Trimming removed 7 bases from V and 6 bases from J; junction bases left unmatched: 7. CDR3 residues: CASKMTGEAEAFF. CDR3 bases: TGTGCCAGCAAGATGACAGGGGAAGCTGAAGCTTTCTTT.